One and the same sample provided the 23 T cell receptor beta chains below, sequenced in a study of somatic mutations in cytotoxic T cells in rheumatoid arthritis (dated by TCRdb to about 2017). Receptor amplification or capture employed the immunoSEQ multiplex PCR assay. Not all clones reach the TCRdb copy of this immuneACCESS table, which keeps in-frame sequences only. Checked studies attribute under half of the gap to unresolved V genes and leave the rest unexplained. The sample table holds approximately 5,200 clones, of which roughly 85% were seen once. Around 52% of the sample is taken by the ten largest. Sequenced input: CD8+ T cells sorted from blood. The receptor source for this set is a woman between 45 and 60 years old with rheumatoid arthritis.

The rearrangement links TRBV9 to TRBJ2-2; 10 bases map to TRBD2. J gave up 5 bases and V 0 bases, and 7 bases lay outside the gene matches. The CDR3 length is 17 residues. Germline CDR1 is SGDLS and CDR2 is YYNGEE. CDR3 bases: TGTGCCAGCAGCGTAGAGGCTAGCGGGAGTTGGACCGGGGAGCTGTTTTTT. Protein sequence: CASSVEASGSWTGELFF.

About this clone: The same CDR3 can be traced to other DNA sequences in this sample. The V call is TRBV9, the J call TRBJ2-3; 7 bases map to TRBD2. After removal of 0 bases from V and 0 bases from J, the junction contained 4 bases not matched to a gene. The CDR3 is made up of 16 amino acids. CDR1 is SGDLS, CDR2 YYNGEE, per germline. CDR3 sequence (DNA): TGTGCCAGCAGCGTAGGGGATAGCGGGAGCACAGATACGCAGTATTTT. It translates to CASSVGDSGSTDTQYF.

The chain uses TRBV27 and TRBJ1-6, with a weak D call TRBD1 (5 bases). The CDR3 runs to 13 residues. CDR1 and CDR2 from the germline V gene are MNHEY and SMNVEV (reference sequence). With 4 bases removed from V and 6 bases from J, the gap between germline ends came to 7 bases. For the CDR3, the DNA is TGTGCCAGCAGTTGGGGCAGTAATTCACCCCTCCACTTT. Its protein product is CASSWGSNSPLHF.

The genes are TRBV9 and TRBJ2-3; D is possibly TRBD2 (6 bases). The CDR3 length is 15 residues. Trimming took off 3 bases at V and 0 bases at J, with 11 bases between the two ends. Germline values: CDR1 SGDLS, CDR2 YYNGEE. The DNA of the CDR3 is TGTGCCAGCAGCGCCCGGAGCGGGAGCACAGATACGCAGTATTTT. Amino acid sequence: CASSARSGSTDTQYF.

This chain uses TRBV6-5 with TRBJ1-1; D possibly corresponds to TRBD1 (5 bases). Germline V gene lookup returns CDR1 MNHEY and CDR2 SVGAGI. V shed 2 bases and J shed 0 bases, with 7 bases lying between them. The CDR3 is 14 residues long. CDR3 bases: TGTGCCAGCAGTTACGGAGGGGTGAACACTGAAGCTTTCTTT. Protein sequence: CASSYGGVNTEAFF.

CDR3 nucleotide sequence: TGTGCCAGCAGCTCGGGACTAGTACCCTACGAGCAGTACTTC. Translation: CASSSGLVPYEQYF. The V call is TRBV7-8, the J call TRBJ2-7; 8 nucleotides line up with TRBD2. CDR1 SGHVS and CDR2 FQNEAQ come from the germline V gene. V lost 4 bases and J lost 2; bases outside the gene matches: 4. CDR3 length: 14 residues.

In DNA form, the CDR3 reads TGTGCCAGCAGCTCCGTTGTCCGGTTATCGAACCACTATGGCTACACCTTC. This sequence encodes CASSSVVRLSNHYGYTF. This sequence joins TRBV28 and TRBJ1-2; no clear D gene. The length of the CDR3 is 17 residues. Germline values: CDR1 MDHEN, CDR2 SYDVKM. V gave up 6 bases and J gave up 3 bases, with 23 bases separating them.

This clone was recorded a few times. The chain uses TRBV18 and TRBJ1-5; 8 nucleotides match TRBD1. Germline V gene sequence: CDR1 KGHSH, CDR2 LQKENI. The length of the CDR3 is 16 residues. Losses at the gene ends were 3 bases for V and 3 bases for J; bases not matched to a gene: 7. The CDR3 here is CASSPGQGRYNQPQHF. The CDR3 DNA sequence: TGTGCCAGCTCACCCGGACAGGGCCGTTACAATCAGCCCCAGCATTTT.

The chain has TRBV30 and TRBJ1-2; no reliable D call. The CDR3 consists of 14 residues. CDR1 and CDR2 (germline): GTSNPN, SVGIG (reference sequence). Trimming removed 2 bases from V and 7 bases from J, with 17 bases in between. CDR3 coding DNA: TGTGCCTGGAGTTTCCTCGGGCGGGGTTCTGGCTACACCTTC. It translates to CAWSFLGRGSGYTF.

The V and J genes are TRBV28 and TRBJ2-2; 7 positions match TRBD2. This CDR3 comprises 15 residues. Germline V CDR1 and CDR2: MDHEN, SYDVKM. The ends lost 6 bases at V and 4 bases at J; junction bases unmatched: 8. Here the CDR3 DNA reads TGTGCCAGCAGCCCCTTGGGGGGGGGCACCGGGGAGCTGTTTTTT. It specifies CASSPLGGGTGELFF.

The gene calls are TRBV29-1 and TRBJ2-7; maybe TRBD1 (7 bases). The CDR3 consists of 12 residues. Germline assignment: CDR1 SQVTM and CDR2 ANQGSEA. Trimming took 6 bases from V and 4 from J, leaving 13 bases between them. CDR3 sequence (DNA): TGCAGCGTGCAGGGGGGCAGGTACGAGCAGTACTTC. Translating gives CSVQGGRYEQYF.

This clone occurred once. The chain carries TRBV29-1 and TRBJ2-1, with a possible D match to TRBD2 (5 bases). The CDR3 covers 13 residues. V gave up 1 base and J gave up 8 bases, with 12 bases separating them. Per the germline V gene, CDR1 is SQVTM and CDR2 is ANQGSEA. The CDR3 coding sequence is TGCAGCGTTGAAGTAGCAGCGGAACATGAGCAGTTCTTC. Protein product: CSVEVAAEHEQFF.

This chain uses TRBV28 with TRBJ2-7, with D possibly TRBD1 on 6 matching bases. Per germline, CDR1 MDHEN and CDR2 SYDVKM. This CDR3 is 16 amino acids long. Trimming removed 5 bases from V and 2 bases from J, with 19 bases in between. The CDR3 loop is CASSPLGRGETYEQYF. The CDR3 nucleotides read TGTGCCAGCAGTCCTTTGGGCAGGGGCGAGACCTACGAGCAGTACTTC.

CDR3 DNA sequence: TGTGCCAGCAGCTTAAAAGGTTCCACGGGAGAGCAGTACTTC. Its translation is CASSLKGSTGEQYF. This chain links TRBV13 with TRBJ2-7, with D perhaps TRBD2 (5 bases). Germline V gene lookup returns CDR1 PRHDT and CDR2 FYEKMQ (reference sequence). V shed 2 bases and J shed 7 bases, with 15 bases lying between them. The CDR3 is 14 residues long.

DNA for the CDR3: TGCGCCAGCAGCCAAGTGTTGGGGACTGAAAATCAGCCCCAGCATTTT. Translation: CASSQVLGTENQPQHF. The chain uses TRBV4-1 and TRBJ1-5, with D possibly being TRBD1 (5 bases). Germline CDR1 MGHRA, CDR2 YSYEKL. V dropped 1 base and J dropped 4 bases, with 14 bases sitting between them. This CDR3 has 16 amino acids.

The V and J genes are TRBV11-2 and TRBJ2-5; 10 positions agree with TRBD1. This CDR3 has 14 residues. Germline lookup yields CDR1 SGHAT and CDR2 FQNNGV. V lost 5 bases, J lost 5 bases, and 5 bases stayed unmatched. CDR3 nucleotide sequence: TGTGCCAGCAGCGCGACAGGGGGCAGGGAGACCCAGTACTTC. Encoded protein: CASSATGGRETQYF.

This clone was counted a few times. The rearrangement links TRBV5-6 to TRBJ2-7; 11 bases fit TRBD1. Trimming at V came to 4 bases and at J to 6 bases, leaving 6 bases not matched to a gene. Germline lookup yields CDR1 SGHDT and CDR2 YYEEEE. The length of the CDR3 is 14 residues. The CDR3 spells CASSPGQGGLEQYF. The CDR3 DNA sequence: TGTGCCAGCAGCCCGGGACAGGGGGGTCTCGAGCAGTACTTC.

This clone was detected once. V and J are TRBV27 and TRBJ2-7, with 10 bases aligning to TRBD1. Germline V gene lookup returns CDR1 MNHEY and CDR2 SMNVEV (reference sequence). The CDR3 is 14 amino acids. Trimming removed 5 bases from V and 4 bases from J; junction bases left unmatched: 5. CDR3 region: CASSATGGPYEQYF. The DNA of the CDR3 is TGTGCCAGCAGTGCGACAGGGGGCCCTTACGAGCAGTACTTC.

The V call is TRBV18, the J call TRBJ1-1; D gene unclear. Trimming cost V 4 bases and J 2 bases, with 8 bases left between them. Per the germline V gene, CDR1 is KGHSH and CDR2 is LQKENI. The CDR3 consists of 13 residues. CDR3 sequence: CASSLQANTEAFF. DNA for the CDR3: TGTGCCAGCTCACTGCAGGCTAACACTGAAGCTTTCTTT.

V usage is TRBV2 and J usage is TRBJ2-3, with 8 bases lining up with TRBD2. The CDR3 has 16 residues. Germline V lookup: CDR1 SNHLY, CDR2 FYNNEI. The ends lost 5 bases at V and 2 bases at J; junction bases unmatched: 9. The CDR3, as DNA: TGTGCCAGCAGTCCGCTTGGCGGGGGGACCACAGATACGCAGTATTTT. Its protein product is CASSPLGGGTTDTQYF. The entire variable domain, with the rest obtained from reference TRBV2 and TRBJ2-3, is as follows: EPEVTQTPSHQVTQMGQEVILRCVPISNHLYFYWYRQILGQKVEFLVSFYNNEISEKSEIFDDQFSVERPDGSNFTLKIRSTKLEDSAMYFCASSPLGGGTTDTQYFGPGTRLTVL.

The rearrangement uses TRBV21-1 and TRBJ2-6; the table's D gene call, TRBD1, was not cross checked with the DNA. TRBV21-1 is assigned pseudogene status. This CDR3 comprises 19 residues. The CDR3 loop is CASTPSPGTDDSGANVLTF. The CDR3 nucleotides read TGTGCCAGCACTCCCTCGCCCGGGACAGATGACTCTGGGGCCAACGTCCTGACTTTC.

This CDR3 reads CASSVSVRGGNTGELFF. The CDR3, as DNA: TGTGCCAGCAGCGTTAGCGTGCGGGGGGGGAACACCGGGGAGCTGTTTTTT. The J gene is TRBJ2-2, the V gene TRBV9; 9 bases are a match to TRBD2. CDR1 is SGDLS, CDR2 YYNGEE, per germline. This CDR3 spans 17 amino acids. The V and J ends lost 2 bases and 1 base, in that order; junction bases with no gene match: 6. Together with reference TRBV9 and TRBJ2-2, the CDR3 gives the full variable domain: DSGVTQTPKHLITATGQRVTLRCSPRSGDLSVYWYQQSLDQGLQFLIQYYNGEERAKGNILERFSAQQFPDLHSELNLSSLELGDSALYFCASSVSVRGGNTGELFFGEGSRLTVL.

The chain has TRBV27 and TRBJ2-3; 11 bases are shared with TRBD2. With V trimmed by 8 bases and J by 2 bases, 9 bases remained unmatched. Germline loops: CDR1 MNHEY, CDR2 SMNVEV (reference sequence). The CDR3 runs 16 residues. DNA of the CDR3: TGTGCCAGCCGGGAGGGACTAGCGGAATTCACAGATACGCAGTATTTT. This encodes CASREGLAEFTDTQYF.